These T cell receptor beta chains were read from a single sample in a study of T cell changes during pregnancy in multiple sclerosis. Measured with immunoSEQ multiplex PCR; TCRdb has only the in-frame clones, and not every one. The table includes tens of thousands of clones, about 94% detected once. This specimen consisted of CD4+ T cells from peripheral blood mononuclear cells, obtained after pregnancy. The receptor source for this set is a female donor with multiple sclerosis, enrolled in a pregnancy study. Each CDR3 is given with its conserved first and last residue. The D gene is left open where the match is weak. Only some rows state a clone size, as once, few, many or a class for expanded clones.

V	J	D	size	DNA	CDR3
TRBV28	TRBJ2-2	TRBD2	NA	TGTGCCAGCAGTGCGGGACTAGCGAACACCGGGGAGCTGTTTTTT	CASSAGLANTGELFF
TRBV11-2	TRBJ1-2	TRBD1	NA	TGTGCCAGCAGAAAACCCGGGACAGGGAACTATGGCTACACCTTC	CASRKPGTGNYGYTF
TRBV27	TRBJ1-1	NA	NA	TGTGCCAGCAGCCAAAAGAGGAACACTGAAGCTTTCTTT	CASSQKRNTEAFF
TRBV5-1	TRBJ1-2	NA	NA	TGCGCCAGCAGCTTGGACAGGGTCTATGGCTACACCTTC	CASSLDRVYGYTF
TRBV19	TRBJ2-7	TRBD2	NA	TGTGCCGTAAGCGGGAGGCGAACCTACGAGCAGTACTTC	CAVSGRRTYEQYF
TRBV30	TRBJ1-5	TRBD1	NA	TGTGCCTGGAGTGTTGACCGGACAGGGTTTTTTAGCAATCAGCCCCAGCATTTT	CAWSVDRTGFFSNQPQHF
TRBV9	TRBJ2-5	TRBD1	once	TGTGCCAGCAGCCCCCGGACAGGGGGCACGGAGACCCAGTACTTC	CASSPRTGGTETQYF
TRBV30	TRBJ2-1	NA	NA	TGTGCCTGGAGTGTACGTGGAGACAATGAGCAGTTCTTC	CAWSVRGDNEQFF
TRBV5-1	TRBJ2-2	TRBD2	NA	TGCGCCAGCAGACTAGCGGGATCCACCGGGGAGCTGTTTTTT	CASRLAGSTGELFF
TRBV10-3	TRBJ1-1	NA	NA	TGTGCCATCAGTGAGCGAGACAGGACTGAAGCTTTCTTT	CAISERDRTEAFF
TRBV30	TRBJ1-5	NA	once	TGTGCCTGGAGTGGTCCGGGACTGCTCAATCAGCCCCAGCATTTT	CAWSGPGLLNQPQHF